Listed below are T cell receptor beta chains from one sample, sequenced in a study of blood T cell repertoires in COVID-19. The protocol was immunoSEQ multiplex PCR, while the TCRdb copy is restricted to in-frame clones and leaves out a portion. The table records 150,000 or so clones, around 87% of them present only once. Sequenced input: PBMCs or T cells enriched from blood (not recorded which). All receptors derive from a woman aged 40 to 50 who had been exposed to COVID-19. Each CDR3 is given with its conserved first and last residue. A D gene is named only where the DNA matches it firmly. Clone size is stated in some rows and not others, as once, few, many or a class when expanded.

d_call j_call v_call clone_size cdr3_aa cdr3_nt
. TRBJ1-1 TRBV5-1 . CASRQDEGRTEAFF TGCGCCAGCAGACAAGATGAGGGCCGCACTGAAGCTTTCTTT
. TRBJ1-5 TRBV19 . CASSIGPRLRQGPNQPQHF TGTGCCAGTAGTATAGGACCACGGCTGCGGCAGGGCCCCAATCAGCCCCAGCATTTT
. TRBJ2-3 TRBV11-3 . CASSFSGTDTQYF TGTGCCAGCAGCTTTTCTGGCACAGATACGCAGTATTTT
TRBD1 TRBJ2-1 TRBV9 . CASSPTGGVDNEQFF TGTGCCAGCAGCCCGACAGGGGGGGTTGACAATGAGCAGTTCTTC
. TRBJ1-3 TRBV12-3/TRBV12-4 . CASSSGSGTIYF TGTGCCAGCTCCTCTGGGTCGGGCACCATATATTTT
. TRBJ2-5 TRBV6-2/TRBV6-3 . CASSNRFGETQYF TGTGCCAGCAGCAACAGGTTCGGGGAGACCCAGTACTTC
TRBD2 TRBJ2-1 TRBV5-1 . CASSRAPSGRQNEQFF TGCGCCAGCAGCCGAGCACCTAGCGGGAGACAGAATGAGCAGTTCTTC
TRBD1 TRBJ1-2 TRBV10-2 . CASSERTGTSHYGYTF TGCGCCAGCAGTGAAAGGACAGGGACCTCACACTATGGCTACACCTTC
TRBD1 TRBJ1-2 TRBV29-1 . CSVEWHRGYGYTF TGCAGCGTTGAATGGCACAGGGGATATGGCTACACCTTC
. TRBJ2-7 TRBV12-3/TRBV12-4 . CASSNRYEQYF TGTGCCAGCAGTAACCGGTACGAGCAGTACTTC
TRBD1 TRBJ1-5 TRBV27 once CASSAGTGVDAPQHF TGTGCCAGCAGCGCCGGGACAGGGGTAGATGCGCCCCAGCATTTT
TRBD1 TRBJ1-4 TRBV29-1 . CSVWTGEEKLFF TGCAGCGTTTGGACAGGGGAAGAAAAACTGTTTTTT
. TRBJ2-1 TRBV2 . CARERAGEQFF TGTGCCAGAGAGAGGGCGGGCGAGCAGTTCTTC
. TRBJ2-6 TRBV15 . CATSRDRASLLTSGANVLTF TGTGCCACCAGCAGAGATCGTGCCTCACTCCTCACTTCTGGGGCCAACGTCCTGACTTTC
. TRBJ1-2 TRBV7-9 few CASSRDSNYGYTF TGTGCCAGCAGCCGAGACAGTAACTATGGCTACACCTTC
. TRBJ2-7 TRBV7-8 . CASSLEAAPYEQYF TGTGCCAGCAGCTTAGAGGCGGCCCCCTACGAGCAGTACTTC
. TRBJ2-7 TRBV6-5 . CASSTLGGSYEQYF TGTGCCAGCAGTACCCTCGGGGGCTCCTACGAGCAGTACTTC
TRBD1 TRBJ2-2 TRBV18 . CASSRSGQGLGELFF TGTGCCAGCTCACGATCCGGACAGGGACTCGGGGAGCTGTTTTTT
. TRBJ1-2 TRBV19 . CASSIDRRVIDYTF TGTGCCAGTAGTATAGATCGGCGGGTCATTGACTACACCTTC
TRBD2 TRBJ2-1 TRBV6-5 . CASRKLAGGHNEQFF TGTGCCAGCAGAAAACTAGCGGGGGGACACAATGAGCAGTTCTTC
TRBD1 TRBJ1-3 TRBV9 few CASSVGLDRALPSGNTIYF TGTGCCAGCAGCGTTGGTTTGGACAGGGCCCTTCCTTCTGGAAACACCATATATTTT
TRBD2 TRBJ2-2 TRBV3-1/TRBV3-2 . CASSQEKLAGETGELFF TGTGCCAGCAGCCAAGAGAAACTAGCGGGAGAGACCGGGGAGCTGTTTTTT
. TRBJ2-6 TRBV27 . CASTPRGISGANVLTF TGTGCCAGCACCCCAAGGGGCATTTCTGGGGCCAACGTCCTGACTTTC
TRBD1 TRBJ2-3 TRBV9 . CASSPPPTGAGDTQYF TGTGCCAGCAGCCCTCCTCCGACAGGGGCTGGAGATACGCAGTATTTT
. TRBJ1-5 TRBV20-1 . CSASSHSNQPQHF TGCAGTGCTAGTTCCCATAGCAATCAGCCCCAGCATTTT
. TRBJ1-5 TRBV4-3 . CASSQEAGRGQPQHF TGCGCCAGCAGCCAAGAGGCGGGCCGGGGTCAGCCCCAGCATTTT
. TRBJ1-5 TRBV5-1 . CASSLGEGTQPQHF TGCGCCAGCAGCTTGGGTGAGGGTACTCAGCCCCAGCATTTT
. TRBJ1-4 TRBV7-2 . CASSLVGLKDDAEKLFF TGTGCCAGCAGCTTAGTGGGCCTAAAAGATGACGCCGAAAAACTGTTTTTT
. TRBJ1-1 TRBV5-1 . CASSFQQVNTEAFF TGCGCCAGCAGCTTCCAACAGGTAAACACTGAAGCTTTCTTT
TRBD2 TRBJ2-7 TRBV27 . CACSLSGGSIHEQYF TGTGCCTGCAGTTTAAGTGGCGGGAGTATCCACGAGCAGTACTTC
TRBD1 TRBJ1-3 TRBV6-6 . CATDDRGGGNTIYF TGTGCCACCGATGACAGGGGCGGAGGAAACACCATATATTTT
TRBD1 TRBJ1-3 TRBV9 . CASSAPGTGRGNTIYF TGTGCCAGCAGCGCTCCCGGGACAGGGCGTGGAAACACCATATATTTT
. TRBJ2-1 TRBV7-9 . CASSPKTEEQFF TGTGCCAGCAGCCCGAAGACTGAGGAGCAGTTCTTC
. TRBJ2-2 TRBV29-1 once CSVDSTSNTGELFF TGCAGCGTAGACTCAACCTCAAACACCGGGGAGCTGTTTTTT
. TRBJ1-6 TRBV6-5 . CAASENSPLHF TGTGCCGCCTCAGAAAATTCACCCCTCCACTTT
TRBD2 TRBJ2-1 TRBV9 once CASSSSGGFYNEQFF TGTGCCAGCAGCTCTAGCGGGGGTTTCTACAATGAGCAGTTCTTC
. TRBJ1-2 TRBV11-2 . CASTPVATFNYGYTF TGTGCCAGCACCCCCGTGGCCACATTTAACTATGGCTACACCTTC
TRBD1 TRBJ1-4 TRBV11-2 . CASSLGQNEKLFF TGTGCCAGCAGCTTGGGACAGAATGAAAAACTGTTTTTT
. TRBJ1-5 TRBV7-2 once CASSLGGGALEPQHF TGTGCCAGCAGCTTAGGCGGCGGTGCTCTTGAGCCCCAGCATTTT
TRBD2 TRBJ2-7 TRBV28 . CASLTREDYEQYF TGTGCCAGCCTTACACGGGAGGACTACGAGCAGTACTTC
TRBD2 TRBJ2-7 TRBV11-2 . CASSLSGSYEQYF TGTGCCAGCTCTCTGAGCGGGAGCTACGAGCAGTACTTC
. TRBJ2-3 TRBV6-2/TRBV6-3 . CASSYRRGGGITDTQYF TGTGCCAGCAGTTACCGTCGGGGTGGCGGGATCACAGATACGCAGTATTTT
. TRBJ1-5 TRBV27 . CASSLNIHQPQHF TGTGCCAGCAGTTTAAACATACATCAGCCCCAGCATTTT
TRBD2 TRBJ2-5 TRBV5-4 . CASSDLLAGETQYF TGTGCCAGCAGCGACTTACTAGCGGGTGAGACCCAGTACTTC
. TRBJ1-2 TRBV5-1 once CASTREANYGYTF TGCGCCAGCACGAGGGAAGCTAACTATGGCTACACCTTC
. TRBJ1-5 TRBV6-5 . CATGSNQPQHF TGTGCCACCGGGAGCAATCAGCCCCAGCATTTT
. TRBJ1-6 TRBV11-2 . CASSLEPLSSYNSPLHF TGTGCCAGCAGCTTAGAACCGTTGAGCTCCTATAATTCACCCCTCCACTTT
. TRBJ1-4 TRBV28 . CASSLLQGPQKLFF TGTGCCAGCAGTTTACTGCAGGGCCCCCAAAAACTGTTTTTT
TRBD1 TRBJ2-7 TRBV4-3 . CASSPGTGSYEQYF TGCGCCAGCAGCCCCGGGACAGGGAGCTACGAGCAGTACTTC